The 13 T cell receptor beta chains below come from one sample, sequenced in a study of control samples from healthy donors and cancer patients. The table came from immunoSEQ multiplex PCR; TCRdb's copy has only in-frame clones and leaves some out. The data contain roughly 400,000 clones, roughly 90% of them seen just once; the ten biggest clones take up 5.5% to 8%. Specimen: PBMCs. The receptors derive from a man aged 40-49 years with head and neck cancer.

This sequence joins TRBV9 and TRBJ2-4, with TRBD2 matching 8 bases. Germline values: CDR1 SGDLS, CDR2 YYNGEE. The CDR3 has 14 residues. Losses at the gene ends were 3 bases for V and 6 bases for J; bases not matched to a gene: 5. The CDR3 spells CASSAGLALNIQYF. CDR3 in DNA: TGTGCCAGCAGCGCCGGACTAGCCTTAAACATTCAGTACTTC.

The chain couples TRBV5-1 to TRBJ1-4, with D perhaps TRBD1 (6 bases). The CDR3 extends over 17 amino acids. Trimming left V 1 base short and J 2 bases short, with 15 bases between. Germline V gene lookup returns CDR1 SGHRS and CDR2 YFSETQ. Here the CDR3 reads CASSLTGGVETNEKLFF. DNA for the CDR3: TGCGCCAGCAGCTTGACCGGGGGCGTTGAGACTAATGAAAAACTGTTTTTT.

The J gene is TRBJ1-2, the V gene TRBV9; 7 nucleotides align to TRBD1. J lost 2 bases, V lost 7 bases, and 2 bases had no gene match. The CDR3 extends over 12 amino acids. CDR1 and CDR2 (germline): SGDLS, YYNGEE. This chain's CDR3 is CASGGGNYGYTF. In nucleotides, the CDR3 is TGTGCCAGCGGAGGGGGCAACTATGGCTACACCTTC.

This chain joins TRBV6-5 and TRBJ2-2; D uncertain. The germline V gene encodes CDR1 MNHEY and CDR2 SVGAGI. This CDR3 has 12 residues. Trimming removed 6 bases at V and 5 bases at J, with 7 bases between. The CDR3 region has the DNA TGTGCCAGCAGCCCCCAAACCGGGGAGCTGTTTTTT. Protein sequence: CASSPQTGELFF.

The CDR3 loop reads CASSFRTGYTDTQYF. As DNA, the CDR3 is TGTGCCAGCAGTTTTAGGACTGGTTACACAGATACGCAGTATTTT. The chain has TRBV28 and TRBJ2-3; weak D call: TRBD2 (5 bases). The CDR3 is 15 amino acids. Germline CDR1 MDHEN, CDR2 SYDVKM. Trimming cost V 3 bases and J 2 bases, with 12 bases left between them.

The chain couples TRBV4-3 to TRBJ2-1; no reliable D call. The CDR3 runs to 15 residues. V was shortened by 0 bases and J by 0 bases, with 6 bases between the two germline ends. Germline CDR1 is LGHNA and CDR2 is YSLEER. The CDR3 is CASSQDRSSYNEQFF. For the CDR3, the DNA is TGCGCCAGCAGCCAAGACCGATCCTCCTACAATGAGCAGTTCTTC.

The J gene is TRBJ1-5, the V gene TRBV24-1; tentatively, D is TRBD1 (5 bases). CDR3 size: 15 residues. The germline gives CDR1 KGHDR, CDR2 SFDVKD. V was clipped by 10 bases and J by 3 bases, with 18 bases between them. CDR3 in amino acids: CATGGDPMNNQPQHF. The CDR3 bases are TGTGCCACGGGGGGGGACCCGATGAACAATCAGCCCCAGCATTTT.

The rearrangement joins TRBV11-3 to TRBJ2-2; the match to TRBD2 covers 12 bases. This CDR3 contains 17 residues. Germline CDR1 is SGHNT and CDR2 is YENEEA. The V segment lost 3 bases and the J segment 5 bases; nucleotides outside the gene matches: 7. For the CDR3, the DNA is TGTGCCAGCAGCTTCGCGACTAGCGGGAGATTTACCGGGGAGCTGTTTTTT. Residues: CASSFATSGRFTGELFF.

The rearrangement uses TRBV18 and TRBJ2-3, with 9 bases fitting TRBD1. J gave up 0 bases and V 1 base, and 5 bases lay outside the gene matches. CDR1 and CDR2 from the germline V gene are KGHSH and LQKENI. This CDR3 contains 17 residues. This chain's CDR3 is CASSPLGTGKSTDTQYF. The CDR3 bases are TGTGCCAGCTCACCACTCGGGACAGGGAAAAGCACAGATACGCAGTATTTT. The whole variable domain, filled in from reference TRBV18 and TRBJ2-3, reads NAGVMQNPRHLVRRRGQEARLRCSPMKGHSHVYWYRQLPEEGLKFMVYLQKENIIDESGMPKERFSAEFPKEGPSILRIQQVVRGDSAAYFCASSPLGTGKSTDTQYFGPGTRLTVL.

This rearrangement joins TRBV6-5 to TRBJ1-1; D is unresolved. The V gene's germline CDR1 is MNHEY and CDR2 SVGAGI. V shed 7 bases and J shed 4 bases, with 19 bases lying between them. The CDR3 has 15 residues. CDR3 sequence reads: CASIDTLASGTEAFF. DNA for the CDR3: TGTGCCAGCATAGACACCCTCGCCTCGGGCACTGAAGCTTTCTTT.

The rearrangement uses TRBV11-3 and TRBJ2-7, with 8 bases lining up with TRBD2. The CDR3 totals 17 residues. Losses at the gene ends were 0 bases for V and 2 bases for J; bases not matched to a gene: 9. The germline CDR1 and CDR2 sequences are SGHNT and YENEEA. The DNA for the CDR3 is TGTGCCAGCAGCTTAGAAGGCGGGGGGCCTAACCCCTACGAGCAGTACTTC. Residues: CASSLEGGGPNPYEQYF. The full variable domain, its missing parts supplied by reference TRBV11-3 and TRBJ2-7, is EAGVVQSPRYKIIEKKQPVAFWCNPISGHNTLYWYLQNLGQGPELLIRYENEEAVDDSQLPKDRFSAERLKGVDSTLKIQPAELGDSAVYLCASSLEGGGPNPYEQYFGPGTRLTVT.

This sequence joins TRBV19 and TRBJ2-7; D is undetermined. This CDR3 is 15 amino acids long. Trimming took 4 bases from V and 3 from J, leaving 16 bases between them. In germline, CDR1 is LNHDA, CDR2 SQIVND (reference sequence). CDR3 loop: CASSRWTETNYEQYF. The CDR3 bases are TGTGCCAGTAGTAGATGGACGGAAACAAACTACGAGCAGTACTTC.

This chain joins TRBV6-1 and TRBJ1-5; TRBD1 agrees at 7 bases. There are 16 residues in the CDR3. CDR1 is MNHNS and CDR2 is SASEGT in the germline V gene. V shed 4 bases, J shed 3 bases, and the junction held 9 bases outside the gene matches. Here the CDR3 DNA reads TGTGCCAGCAGTGGACGGGACAGCCGATCCAATCAGCCCCAGCATTTT. It is translated as CASSGRDSRSNQPQHF.